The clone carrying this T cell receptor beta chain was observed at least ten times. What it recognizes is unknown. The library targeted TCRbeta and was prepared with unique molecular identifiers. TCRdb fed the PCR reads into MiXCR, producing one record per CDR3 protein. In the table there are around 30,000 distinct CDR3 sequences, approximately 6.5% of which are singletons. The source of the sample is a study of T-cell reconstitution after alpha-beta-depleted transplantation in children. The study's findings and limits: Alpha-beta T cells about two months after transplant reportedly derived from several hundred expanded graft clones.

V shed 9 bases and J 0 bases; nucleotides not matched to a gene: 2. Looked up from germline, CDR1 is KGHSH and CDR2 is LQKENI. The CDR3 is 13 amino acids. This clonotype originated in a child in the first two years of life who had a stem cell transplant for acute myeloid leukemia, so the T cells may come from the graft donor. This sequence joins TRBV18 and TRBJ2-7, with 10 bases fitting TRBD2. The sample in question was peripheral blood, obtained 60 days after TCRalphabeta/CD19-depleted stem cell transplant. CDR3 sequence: CASSSGGSYEQYF. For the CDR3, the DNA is TGTGCCAGTTCTAGCGGGGGCTCCTACGAGCAGTACTTC.